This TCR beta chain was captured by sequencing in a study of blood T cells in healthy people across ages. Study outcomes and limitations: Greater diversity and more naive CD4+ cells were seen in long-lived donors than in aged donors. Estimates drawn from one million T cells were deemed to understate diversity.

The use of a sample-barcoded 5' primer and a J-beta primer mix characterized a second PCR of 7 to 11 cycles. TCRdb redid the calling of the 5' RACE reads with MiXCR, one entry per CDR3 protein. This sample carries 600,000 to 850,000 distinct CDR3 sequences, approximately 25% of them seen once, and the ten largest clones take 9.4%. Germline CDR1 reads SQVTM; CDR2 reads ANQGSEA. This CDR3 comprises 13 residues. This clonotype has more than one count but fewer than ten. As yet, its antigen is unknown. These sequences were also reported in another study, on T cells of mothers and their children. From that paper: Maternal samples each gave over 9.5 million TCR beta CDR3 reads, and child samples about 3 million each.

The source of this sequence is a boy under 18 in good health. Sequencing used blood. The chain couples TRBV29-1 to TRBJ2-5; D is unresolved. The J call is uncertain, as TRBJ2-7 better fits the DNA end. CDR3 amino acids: CSVVQYSTYEQYF. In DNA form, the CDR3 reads TGCAGCGTTGTTCAATATTCGACTTACGAGCAGTACTTC.